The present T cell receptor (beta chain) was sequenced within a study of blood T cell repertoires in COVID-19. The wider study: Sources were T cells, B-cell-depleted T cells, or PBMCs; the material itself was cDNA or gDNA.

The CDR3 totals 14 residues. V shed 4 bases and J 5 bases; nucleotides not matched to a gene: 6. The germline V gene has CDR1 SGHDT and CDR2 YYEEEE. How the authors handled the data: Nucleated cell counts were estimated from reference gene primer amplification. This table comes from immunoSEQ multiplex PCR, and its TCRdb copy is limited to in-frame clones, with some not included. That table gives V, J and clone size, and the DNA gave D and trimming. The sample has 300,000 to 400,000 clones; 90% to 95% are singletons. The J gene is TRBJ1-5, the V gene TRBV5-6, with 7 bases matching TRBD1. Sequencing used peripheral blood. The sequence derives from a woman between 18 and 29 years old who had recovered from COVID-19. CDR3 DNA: TGTGCCAGCAGCCCGACAGGGACCGATCAGCCCCAGCATTTT. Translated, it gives CASSPTGTDQPQHF.